This is a list of T cell receptor beta chains from one sample in a study of T cell responses to AZD1222 COVID-19 vaccine. The method was immunoSEQ multiplex PCR; TCRdb's version includes in-frame clones alone and lacks a portion of them. The sample includes about 80,000 clones, 70% to 90% seen only once; the top ten take about 10%. Material: peripheral blood, obtained 28 days after the second AZD1222 dose. All receptors derive from an adult who received the AZD1222 COVID-19 vaccine. The CDR3 runs from the conserved cysteine through the conserved F or W. The D gene is left open where the match is weak. Not every row has a clone size; where given, it reads once, few, many or a size class.

J gene | clone size | V gene | D gene | CDR3 DNA | CDR3 protein
TRBJ1-1 | NA | TRBV19 | NA | TGTGCCAGTAGTGCAAGGGACATTAACACTGAAGCTTTCTTT | CASSARDINTEAFF
TRBJ2-6 | few | TRBV30 | NA | TGTGCCTGGAGTGGACAGTTCTCTGGGGCCAACGTCCTGACTTTC | CAWSGQFSGANVLTF
TRBJ2-5 | NA | TRBV6-5 | NA | TGTGCCAGCAGTTTAACCAGGGGAGCGGAGACCCAGTACTTC | CASSLTRGAETQYF
TRBJ2-6 | once | TRBV14 | NA | TGTGCCAGCAGCTTCGGGGGGGCCAACGTCCTGACTTTC | CASSFGGANVLTF
TRBJ1-5 | NA | TRBV10-2 | NA | TGCGGTTCCCAGGCGGGGCAGTATCAGCCCCAGCATTTT | CGSQAGQYQPQHF
TRBJ2-1 | NA | TRBV7-2 | TRBD2 | TGTGCCAGCAGCCCCCTCGTAGCGGGGGGGAATGAGCAGTTCTTC | CASSPLVAGGNEQFF
TRBJ1-5 | NA | TRBV29-1 | NA | TGCAGCGTTGGACAGGGCAATCAGCCCCAGCATTTT | CSVGQGNQPQHF
TRBJ2-5 | NA | TRBV6-1 | TRBD1 | TGTGCCAGCAGTGAAGCGCTTCTCGGGACAGGAGGTCAAGAGACCCAGTACTTC | CASSEALLGTGGQETQYF
TRBJ2-2 | once | TRBV11-3 | NA | TGTGCCAGCAGCCACGGGGGGGAGCTGTTTTTT | CASSHGGELFF
TRBJ2-1 | NA | TRBV6-1 | NA | TGTGCCAGCAGTGAAGGACTAGACCAGGAGCAGTTCTTC | CASSEGLDQEQFF
TRBJ2-3 | NA | TRBV6-4 | TRBD2 | TGTGCCAGCAGTGACCGGGGGGGCACAGATACGCAGTATTTT | CASSDRGGTDTQYF
TRBJ1-5 | NA | TRBV28 | NA | TGTGCCAGCTTCAACAGCCGTACTCAGCCCCAGCATTTT | CASFNSRTQPQHF
TRBJ1-1 | NA | TRBV24-1 | NA | TGTGCCACCAGTGATCAACGGGACCCTACTGAAGCTTTCTTT | CATSDQRDPTEAFF
TRBJ2-3 | NA | TRBV9 | TRBD2 | TGTGCCAGCAGCCCCCGTGTGCGGGGGGATACCACAGATACGCAGTATTTT | CASSPRVRGDTTDTQYF
TRBJ2-3 | few | TRBV5-8 | NA | TGTGCCAGCAGCGGCACTGAAACATTCCTTGCTTTCGATACGCAGTATTTT | CASSGTETFLAFDTQYF
TRBJ2-7 | NA | TRBV20-1 | NA | TGCAGTGCTAGTGGGCAGGGTCATGGAGAGCAGTACTTC | CSASGQGHGEQYF
TRBJ2-1 | NA | TRBV5-1 | TRBD2 | TGCGCCAGCGGGCGCGGGGGAGACTACAATGAGCAGTTCTTC | CASGRGGDYNEQFF
TRBJ2-1 | once | TRBV2 | NA | TGTGCCAGCAATCCGAGCCGGGGGAATGAGCAGTTCTTC | CASNPSRGNEQFF
TRBJ2-3 | NA | TRBV25-1 | TRBD2 | TGTGCCAGCAGTTCGGGGCTAGCGGGGGTCACAGATACGCAGTATTTT | CASSSGLAGVTDTQYF
TRBJ1-2 | NA | TRBV6-5 | NA | TGTGCCAGCAGTTACTCAGTGCCAGGAGCTAACTATGGCTACACCTTC | CASSYSVPGANYGYTF
TRBJ1-5 | NA | TRBV18 | NA | TGTGCCAGCTCACCACAGGCAGAACAGCCCCAGCATTTT | CASSPQAEQPQHF
TRBJ2-7 | NA | TRBV6-6 | TRBD1 | TGTGCCAGCAGTGCCCCGGGACAGGGGAAATACGAGCAGTACTTC | CASSAPGQGKYEQYF
TRBJ2-2 | NA | TRBV6-4 | NA | TGTGCCAGCAGTGGGACTAACACCGGGGAGCTGTTTTTT | CASSGTNTGELFF
TRBJ2-3 | NA | TRBV4-1 | NA | TGCGCCAGCAGCCAAGACGGGACGGGGACGTATACGCAGTATTTT | CASSQDGTGTYTQYF
TRBJ2-7 | NA | TRBV4-1 | NA | TGCGCCAGCAGCCCCCAAGAATCGGCGGCTCCCTACGAGCAGTACTTC | CASSPQESAAPYEQYF
TRBJ2-7 | NA | TRBV6-5 | TRBD1 | TGTGCCAGCAGCCGCGGACAGGGCTACGAGCAGTACTTC | CASSRGQGYEQYF
TRBJ1-4 | once | TRBV5-1 | NA | TGCGCCAGCGGACCACTATCAACTAATGAAAAACTGTTTTTT | CASGPLSTNEKLFF
TRBJ2-7 | NA | TRBV28 | NA | TGTGCCAGCAGTTTGTCAATGACAGTCTACGAGCAGTACTTC | CASSLSMTVYEQYF
TRBJ2-1 | NA | TRBV28 | NA | TGTGCCAGCAGTTTCATTTCCGGGGGATTAGATACCTACAATGAGCAGTTCTTC | CASSFISGGLDTYNEQFF
TRBJ1-2 | NA | TRBV5-4 | TRBD1 | TGTGCCAGCAGCGGACAGGCCGGGGTACCTTTAACTATGAGCTACACCTTC | CASSGQAGVPLTMSYTF
TRBJ2-2 | NA | TRBV24-1 | NA | TGTGCCCCCAGTGCCCCCGGACCGGGGACCACCGGGGAGCTGTTTTTT | CAPSAPGPGTTGELFF
TRBJ2-5 | NA | TRBV10-1 | NA | TGCGCCAGCAGTCCTCTCGGGACCCAGTACTTC | CASSPLGTQYF
TRBJ2-1 | NA | TRBV7-2 | NA | TGTGCCAGCAGCTTAGTAGTTGGAAATCGAGCGGCTGAGCAGTTCTTC | CASSLVVGNRAAEQFF
TRBJ2-2 | once | TRBV6-1 | NA | TGTGCCAGCAGTGAAGGGGCGGTGAACACCGGGGAGCTGTTTTTT | CASSEGAVNTGELFF
TRBJ2-2 | NA | TRBV28 | NA | TGTGCCAGCAGGACCCCGACGCCGACGAACACCGGGGAGCTGTTTTTT | CASRTPTPTNTGELFF
TRBJ2-3 | NA | TRBV10-3 | NA | TGTGCCATCAAGGGGGGGGGCCTGGATACGCAGTATTTT | CAIKGGGLDTQYF
TRBJ2-3 | NA | TRBV14 | TRBD2 | TGTGCCAGCAGCCAAGTTGGCGGGGGGACGACAGATACGCAGTATTTT | CASSQVGGGTTDTQYF
TRBJ1-4 | few | TRBV20-1 | NA | TGCAGTGCTAGTTATCAGGCGGCTAATGAAAAACTGTTTTTT | CSASYQAANEKLFF
TRBJ1-4 | NA | TRBV15 | TRBD1 | TGTGCCACCAGCAGTGGTAAGCAGGGGGCTGGTGAAAAACTGTTTTTT | CATSSGKQGAGEKLFF
TRBJ1-6 | NA | TRBV12-3/TRBV12-4 | TRBD1 | TGTGCCAGCGGACAAGACAGGGCTTCACCCCTCCACTTT | CASGQDRASPLHF
TRBJ1-6 | NA | TRBV28 | NA | TGTGCCAGCAGGTTTGAGAGGGCCCAAAATTCACCCCTCCACTTT | CASRFERAQNSPLHF
TRBJ2-1 | NA | TRBV11-2 | NA | TGTGCCAGCAGCTTAGGTAGGGCGAATGAGCAGTTCTTC | CASSLGRANEQFF
TRBJ2-1 | NA | TRBV24-1 | TRBD2 | TGTGCCACCAGTGCACCCCCCGGGACTAGCGGGACTAGCTCCTACAATGAGCAGTTCTTC | CATSAPPGTSGTSSYNEQFF
TRBJ1-4 | NA | TRBV10-2 | NA | TGCGCCAGCAGTGAAACGCAGGGTGGTGAAAAACTGTTTTTT | CASSETQGGEKLFF
TRBJ1-5 | NA | TRBV28 | TRBD1 | TGTGCCAGCAGTCCGGACAGGGGGCCTTACAATCAGCCCCAGCATTTT | CASSPDRGPYNQPQHF
TRBJ2-5 | NA | TRBV10-3 | TRBD2 | TGTGCCATCAGAAGCGGGGGGTCCGAAGAGACCCAGTACTTC | CAIRSGGSEETQYF
TRBJ2-7 | NA | TRBV28 | TRBD1 | TGTGCCAGCGGCTTACAGGGGCCCCCCTACGAGCAGTACTTC | CASGLQGPPYEQYF
TRBJ2-5 | NA | TRBV6-5 | TRBD2 | TGTGCCACCAAGGGGTTGGCGGGGGGACAAGAGACCCAGTACTTC | CATKGLAGGQETQYF
TRBJ2-1 | NA | TRBV27 | NA | TGTGCCAGCAGCCCCGTTGGTGGGGGGCGCAATGAGCAGTTCTTC | CASSPVGGGRNEQFF
TRBJ2-3 | NA | TRBV12-3/TRBV12-4 | NA | TGTGCCAGCAGTTTCTCCGGCACAGATACGCAGTATTTT | CASSFSGTDTQYF
TRBJ2-3 | NA | TRBV19 | NA | TGTGCCAGTACTAGCACAGATACGCAGTATTTT | CASTSTDTQYF
TRBJ2-1 | NA | TRBV3-1/TRBV3-2 | TRBD2 | TGTGCCAGCAGCCGTCTAGCGGTTTCCTACAATGAGCAGTTCTTC | CASSRLAVSYNEQFF
TRBJ1-6 | NA | TRBV6-5 | NA | TGTGCCAGCAGTTACAACAGGGAAGATTCACCCCTCCACTTT | CASSYNREDSPLHF